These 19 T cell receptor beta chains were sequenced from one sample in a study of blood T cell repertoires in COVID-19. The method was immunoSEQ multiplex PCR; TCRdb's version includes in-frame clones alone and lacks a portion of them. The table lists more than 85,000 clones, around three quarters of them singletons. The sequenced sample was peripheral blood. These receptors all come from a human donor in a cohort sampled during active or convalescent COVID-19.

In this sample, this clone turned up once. The CDR3 spells CASSITSADTQYF. The DNA for the CDR3 is TGTGCCAGCAGCATAACCAGCGCAGATACGCAGTATTTT. This rearrangement joins TRBV27 to TRBJ2-3; the D is unclear. CDR3 length: 13 amino acids. V was cut by 6 bases and J by 4 bases, with 11 bases left in between. CDR1 and CDR2 (germline): MNHEY, SMNVEV (reference sequence).

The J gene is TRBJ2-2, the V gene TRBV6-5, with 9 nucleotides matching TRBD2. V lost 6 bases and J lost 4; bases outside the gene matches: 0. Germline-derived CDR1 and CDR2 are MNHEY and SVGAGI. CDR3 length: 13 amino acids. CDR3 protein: CASRRGGTGELFF. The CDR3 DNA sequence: TGTGCCAGCAGGCGGGGGGGCACCGGGGAGCTGTTTTTT.

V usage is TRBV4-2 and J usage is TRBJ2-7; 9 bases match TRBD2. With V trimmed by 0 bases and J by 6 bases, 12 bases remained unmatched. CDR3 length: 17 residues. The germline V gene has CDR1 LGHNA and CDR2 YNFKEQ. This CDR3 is CASSQDLRAWTSVEQYF. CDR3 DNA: TGTGCCAGCAGCCAAGATCTCAGGGCCTGGACTAGCGTCGAGCAGTACTTC.

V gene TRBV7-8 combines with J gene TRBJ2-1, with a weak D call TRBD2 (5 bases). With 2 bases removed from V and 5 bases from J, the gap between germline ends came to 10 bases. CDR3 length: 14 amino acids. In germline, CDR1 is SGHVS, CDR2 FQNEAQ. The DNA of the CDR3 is TGTGCCAGCAGCTTACGTTTCGGGGACAATGAGCAGTTCTTC. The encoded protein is CASSLRFGDNEQFF.

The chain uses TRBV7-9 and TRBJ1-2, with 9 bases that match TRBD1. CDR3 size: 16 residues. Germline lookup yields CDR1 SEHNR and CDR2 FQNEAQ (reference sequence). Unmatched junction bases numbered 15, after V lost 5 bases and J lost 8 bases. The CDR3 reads CASSPWGTGRGEGYTF. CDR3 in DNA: TGTGCCAGCAGCCCTTGGGGGACAGGGAGGGGCGAAGGCTACACCTTC.

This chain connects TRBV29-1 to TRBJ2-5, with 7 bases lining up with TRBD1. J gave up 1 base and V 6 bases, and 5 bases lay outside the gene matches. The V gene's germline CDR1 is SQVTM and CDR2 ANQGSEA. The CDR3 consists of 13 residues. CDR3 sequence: CSVRRDSQETQYF. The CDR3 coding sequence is TGCAGCGTCCGCCGGGACAGCCAAGAGACCCAGTACTTC.

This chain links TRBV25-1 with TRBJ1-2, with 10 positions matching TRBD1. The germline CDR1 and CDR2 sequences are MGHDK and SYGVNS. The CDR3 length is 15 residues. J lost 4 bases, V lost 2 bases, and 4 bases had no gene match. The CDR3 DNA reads TGTGCCAGCAGTGAAATCGGGACAGGGGTCTATGGCTACACCTTC. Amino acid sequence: CASSEIGTGVYGYTF.

The CDR3 DNA is TGTGCCAGCAGTCCAGCCGGCGGGGCCCTTAATCAGCCCCAGCATTTT. Translated: CASSPAGGALNQPQHF. This sequence joins TRBV28 and TRBJ1-5; D may be TRBD1 (5 bases). CDR1 is MDHEN, CDR2 SYDVKM, per germline. V was cut by 5 bases and J by 4 bases, with 18 bases left in between. The CDR3 runs to 16 residues.

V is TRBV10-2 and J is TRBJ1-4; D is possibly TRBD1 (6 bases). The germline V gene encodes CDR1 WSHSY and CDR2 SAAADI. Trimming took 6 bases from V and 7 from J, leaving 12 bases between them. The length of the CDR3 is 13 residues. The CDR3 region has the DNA TGCGCCAGCAGAGTGGGGGCGGGTGAAAAACTGTTTTTT. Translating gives CASRVGAGEKLFF.

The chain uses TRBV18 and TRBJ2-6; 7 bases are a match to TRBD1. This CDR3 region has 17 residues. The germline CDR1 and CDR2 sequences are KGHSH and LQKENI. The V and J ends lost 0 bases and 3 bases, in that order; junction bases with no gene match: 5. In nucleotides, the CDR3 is TGTGCCAGCTCACCACCGAAGGGGGCCTTTGGGGCCAACGTCCTGACTTTC. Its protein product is CASSPPKGAFGANVLTF.

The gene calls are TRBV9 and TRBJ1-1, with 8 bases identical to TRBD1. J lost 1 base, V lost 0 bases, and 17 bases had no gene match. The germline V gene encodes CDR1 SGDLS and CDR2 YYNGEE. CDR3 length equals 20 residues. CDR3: CASSVALAPDRGRPNTEAFF. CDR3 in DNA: TGTGCCAGCAGCGTAGCCCTGGCCCCAGACAGGGGCCGTCCGAACACTGAAGCTTTCTTT.

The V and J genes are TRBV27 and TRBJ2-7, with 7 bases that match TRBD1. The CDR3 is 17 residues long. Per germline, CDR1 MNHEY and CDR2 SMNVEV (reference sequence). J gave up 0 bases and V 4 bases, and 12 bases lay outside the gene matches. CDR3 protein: CASSSFDRALSSYEQYF. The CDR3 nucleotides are TGTGCCAGCAGTTCCTTCGACAGGGCCCTTAGCTCCTACGAGCAGTACTTC.

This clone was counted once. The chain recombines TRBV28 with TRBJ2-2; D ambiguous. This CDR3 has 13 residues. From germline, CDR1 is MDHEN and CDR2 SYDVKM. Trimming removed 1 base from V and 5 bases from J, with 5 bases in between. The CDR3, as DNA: TGTGCCAGCAGTTTATTTCTTACCGGGGAGCTGTTTTTT. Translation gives CASSLFLTGELFF.

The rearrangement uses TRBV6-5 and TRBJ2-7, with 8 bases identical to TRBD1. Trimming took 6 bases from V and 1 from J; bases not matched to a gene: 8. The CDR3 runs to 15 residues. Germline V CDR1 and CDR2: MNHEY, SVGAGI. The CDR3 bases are TGTGCCAGCAGAATCGACAGGGGCTTATCCTACGAGCAGTACTTC. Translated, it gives CASRIDRGLSYEQYF.

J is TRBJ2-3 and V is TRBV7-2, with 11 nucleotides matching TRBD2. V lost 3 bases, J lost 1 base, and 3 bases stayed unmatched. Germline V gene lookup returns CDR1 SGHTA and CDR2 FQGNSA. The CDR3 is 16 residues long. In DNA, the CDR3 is TGTGCCAGCAGCTTCCCGACTAGCGGGGGCACAGATACGCAGTATTTT. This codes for CASSFPTSGGTDTQYF.

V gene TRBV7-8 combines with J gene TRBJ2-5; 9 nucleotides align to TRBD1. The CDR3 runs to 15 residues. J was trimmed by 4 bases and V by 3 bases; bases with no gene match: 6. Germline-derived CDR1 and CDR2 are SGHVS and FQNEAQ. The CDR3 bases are TGTGCCAGCAGCTTCTACAGGGGGCGCCGAGAGACCCAGTACTTC. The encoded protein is CASSFYRGRRETQYF.

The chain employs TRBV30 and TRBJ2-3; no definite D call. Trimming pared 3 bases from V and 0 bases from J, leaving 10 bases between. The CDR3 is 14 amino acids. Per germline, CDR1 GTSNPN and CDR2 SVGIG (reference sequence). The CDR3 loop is CAWSVGFSTDTQYF. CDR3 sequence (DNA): TGTGCCTGGAGCGTCGGGTTTAGCACAGATACGCAGTATTTT.

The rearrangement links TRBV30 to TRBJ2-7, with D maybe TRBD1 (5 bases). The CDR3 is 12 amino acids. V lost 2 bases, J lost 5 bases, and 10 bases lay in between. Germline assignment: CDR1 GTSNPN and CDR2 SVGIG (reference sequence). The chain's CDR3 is CAWSLGRDEQYF. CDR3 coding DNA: TGTGCCTGGAGTCTGGGGCGCGACGAGCAGTACTTC.

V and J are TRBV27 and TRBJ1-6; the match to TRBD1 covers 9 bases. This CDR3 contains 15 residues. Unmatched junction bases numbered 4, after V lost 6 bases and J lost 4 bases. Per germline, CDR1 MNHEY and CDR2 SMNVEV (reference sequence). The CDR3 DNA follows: TGTGCCAGCAGAAGGACAGGGGCTTATAATTCACCCCTCCACTTT. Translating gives CASRRTGAYNSPLHF.